This T cell receptor (beta chain) came from a study of STAT5B mutations in CD4+ large granular lymphocyte leukemia. Points from the study as a whole: No patients shared main leukemic clonotypes, though approximately 26% appeared at low frequency elsewhere.

Concerning this clone itself: Its cognate antigen is unknown.

The CDR3 runs to 16 residues. Trimming left V 4 bases short and J 7 bases short, with 19 bases between. Per the germline V gene, CDR1 is MDHEN and CDR2 is SYDVKM. Buffy coats from healthy blood donors served as controls. Assay: immunoSEQ multiplex PCR; the TCRdb copy retains only in-frame clones and omits some. The data show 20,000 to 25,000 clones, 70% to 85% seen once. Sequencing used CD4+ T cells from blood buffy coats. This sequence joins TRBV28 and TRBJ1-4, with D possibly being TRBD1 (6 bases). The receptor comes from a human donor in good health. CDR3 in DNA: TGTGCCAGCAGTTCCCGGGACATCGGGTTAGGTGAAAAACTGTTTTTT. This gives the protein CASSSRDIGLGEKLFF.